These 25 T cell receptor beta chains share one sample of origin, sequenced in a study of blood T cell repertoires in COVID-19. Assay: immunoSEQ multiplex PCR; the TCRdb copy retains only in-frame clones and omits some. The sample shows 65,000 to 85,000 clones, about 88% of them seen only once. Material for sequencing was peripheral blood. These receptor sequences come from a man in his forties or fifties with active COVID-19.

The chain uses TRBV19 and TRBJ1-5, with D unresolved. Germline V gene lookup returns CDR1 LNHDA and CDR2 SQIVND (reference sequence). The V gene lost 7 bases and the J gene lost 2 bases, with 6 bases spanning the gap. CDR3 size: 12 residues. CDR3 bases: TGTGCCAGTAACTTCGGCAATCAGCCCCAGCATTTT. It is translated as CASNFGNQPQHF.

The chain combines TRBV10-3 with TRBJ2-1; 7 nucleotides align to TRBD1. The CDR3 extends over 14 amino acids. CDR1 and CDR2 from the germline V gene are ENHRY and SYGVKD. Unmatched junction bases numbered 6, after V lost 5 bases and J lost 5 bases. The CDR3 sequence: CAISSGTANNEQFF. The CDR3 nucleotides are TGTGCCATCAGTTCCGGGACAGCTAACAATGAGCAGTTCTTC.

The chain is built from TRBV5-6 and TRBJ2-5; 10 bases fit TRBD1. In germline, CDR1 is SGHDT, CDR2 YYEEEE. The length of the CDR3 is 15 residues. The V segment lost 4 bases and the J segment 5 bases; nucleotides outside the gene matches: 8. The CDR3 coding sequence is TGTGCCAGCAGCCGGGACAGGGGACCGTGGGAGACCCAGTACTTC. Translated: CASSRDRGPWETQYF.

The J gene is TRBJ1-3, the V gene TRBV28; D not resolved. Trimming cost V 3 bases and J 0 bases, with 9 bases left between them. Germline V CDR1 and CDR2: MDHEN, SYDVKM. CDR3 length: 15 residues. CDR3 DNA: TGTGCCAGCAGTTTTAGAGGCCTCTCTGGAAACACCATATATTTT. Encoded protein: CASSFRGLSGNTIYF.

V gene TRBV30 combines with J gene TRBJ2-3; TRBD2 matches at 8 bases. Germline V gene sequence: CDR1 GTSNPN, CDR2 SVGIG (reference sequence). The CDR3 totals 14 residues. V shed 6 bases, J shed 0 bases, and the junction held 5 bases outside the gene matches. CDR3 protein: CACSGMGSTDTQYF. Written as DNA, the CDR3 is TGTGCCTGTAGCGGGATGGGGAGCACAGATACGCAGTATTTT. Full variable domain (remainder filled in from reference TRBV30 and TRBJ2-3): SQTIHQWPATLVQPVGSPLSLECTVEGTSNPNLYWYRQAAGRGLQLLFYSVGIGQISSEVPQNLSASRPQDRQFILSSKKLLLSDSGFYLCACSGMGSTDTQYFGPGTRLTVL.

This chain links TRBV5-4 with TRBJ2-3, with 9 bases fitting TRBD2. With 4 bases clipped from V and 2 bases from J, the junction kept 5 bases outside the gene matches. Germline lookup yields CDR1 SGHNT and CDR2 YYREEE (reference sequence). The length of the CDR3 is 15 residues. For the CDR3, the DNA is TGTGCCAGCAGCCGGACTAGCGAGGTCACAGATACGCAGTATTTT. As protein: CASSRTSEVTDTQYF.

The chain carries TRBV10-2 and TRBJ1-2; D is ambiguous. The CDR3 spans 13 residues. Per germline, CDR1 WSHSY and CDR2 SAAADI. V lost 3 bases and J lost 8, with 13 bases in between. CDR3 loop: CASSDSRAEGYTF. The DNA for the CDR3 is TGCGCCAGCAGTGACTCGAGGGCAGAGGGCTACACCTTC.

This clone was counted a few times. The genes are TRBV9 and TRBJ2-7; D is unresolved. The CDR3 loop spans 15 amino acids. With 0 bases removed from V and 0 bases from J, the gap between germline ends came to 10 bases. Germline V lookup: CDR1 SGDLS, CDR2 YYNGEE. The CDR3 DNA reads as TGTGCCAGCAGCGTAGATGCACCGAGCTCCTACGAGCAGTACTTC. Translation: CASSVDAPSSYEQYF.

The chain combines TRBV12-5 with TRBJ2-7; 9 bases match TRBD1. The germline CDR1 and CDR2 sequences are LGHNT and FRNRAP. The V segment lost 5 bases and the J segment 6 bases; nucleotides outside the gene matches: 11. CDR3 length: 15 residues. The DNA of the CDR3 is TGTGCTAGTGGTCCACTGGGACAGGGTTGGGCCGAGCAGTACTTC. Its translation is CASGPLGQGWAEQYF. The full variable domain, with the rest looked up from reference TRBV12-5 and TRBJ2-7, is DARVTQTPRHKVTEMGQEVTMRCQPILGHNTVFWYRQTMMQGLELLAYFRNRAPLDDSGMPKDRFSAEMPDATLATLKIQPSEPRDSAVYFCASGPLGQGWAEQYFGPGTRLTVT.

J is TRBJ1-3 and V is TRBV7-9, with TRBD1 matching over 7 bases. V was clipped by 5 bases and J by 4 bases; unmatched bases: 8. Germline loops: CDR1 SEHNR, CDR2 FQNEAQ (reference sequence). This CDR3 contains 15 residues. This CDR3 reads CASSPGQTDGNTIYF. Here the CDR3 DNA reads TGTGCCAGCAGCCCGGGACAGACAGACGGAAACACCATATATTTT.

The chain uses TRBV14 and TRBJ2-7; D unresolved. This CDR3 region has 15 residues. CDR1 and CDR2 (germline): SGHDN, FVKESK. V was clipped by 0 bases and J by 2 bases, with 11 bases between them. This chain's CDR3 is CASSQETAQTYEQYF. In DNA form, the CDR3 reads TGTGCCAGCAGCCAAGAAACAGCTCAGACCTACGAGCAGTACTTC.

The rearrangement links TRBV6-5 to TRBJ1-1; D is unclear. The CDR3 sequence is 14 residues long. In germline, CDR1 is MNHEY, CDR2 SVGAGI. The CDR3 region is CAARFLGADTEAFF. CDR3 nucleotides: TGTGCAGCACGGTTTCTGGGAGCAGACACTGAAGCTTTCTTT.

The chain joins TRBV10-3 to TRBJ1-5; 7 bases agree with TRBD1. CDR3 length: 15 residues. V was pared by 4 bases and J by 2 bases, with 5 bases of the junction left unmatched. The germline gives CDR1 ENHRY, CDR2 SYGVKD. The CDR3 region is CAISGQDRRNQPQHF. The CDR3 DNA reads as TGTGCCATCAGTGGACAGGACAGGCGCAATCAGCCCCAGCATTTT.

The J gene is TRBJ2-5, the V gene TRBV19; 8 bases are a match to TRBD1. There are 16 residues in the CDR3. Germline-derived CDR1 and CDR2 are LNHDA and SQIVND (reference sequence). V shed 2 bases, J shed 0 bases, and the junction held 5 bases outside the gene matches. This chain's CDR3 is CASSIRYRGYQETQYF. Here the CDR3 DNA reads TGTGCCAGTAGTATACGGTACAGGGGGTACCAAGAGACCCAGTACTTC. Combining the CDR3 with reference TRBV19 and TRBJ2-5 gives the whole variable domain DGGITQSPKYLFRKEGQNVTLSCEQNLNHDAMYWYRQDPGQGLRLIYYSQIVNDFQKGDIAEGYSVSREKKESFPLTVTSAQKNPTAFYLCASSIRYRGYQETQYFGPGTRLLVL.

This sequence joins TRBV2 and TRBJ1-5, with D perhaps matching TRBD1 (5 bases). Germline assignment: CDR1 SNHLY and CDR2 FYNNEI. The CDR3 runs 14 residues. The V end was cut by 1 base, the J end by 3 bases, with 7 bases between. CDR3 protein: CASSEGGNNQPQHF. Here the CDR3 DNA reads TGTGCCAGCAGTGAAGGGGGCAACAATCAGCCCCAGCATTTT. Full variable domain (rest looked up from reference TRBV2 and TRBJ1-5): EPEVTQTPSHQVTQMGQEVILRCVPISNHLYFYWYRQILGQKVEFLVSFYNNEISEKSEIFDDQFSVERPDGSNFTLKIRSTKLEDSAMYFCASSEGGNNQPQHFGDGTRLSIL.

This clone was recorded only once. V and J are TRBV4-3 and TRBJ2-2; 10 nucleotides line up with TRBD1. V trimming: 3 bases; J trimming: 1 base; junction bases outside the gene matches: 2. The CDR3 runs to 16 residues. Germline V lookup: CDR1 LGHNA, CDR2 YSLEER. Here the CDR3 DNA reads TGCGCCAGCAGCCACGGACAGGGGGTGAACACCGGGGAGCTGTTTTTT. Encoded protein: CASSHGQGVNTGELFF.

V and J are TRBV15 and TRBJ1-1; perhaps TRBD1 as D (5 bases). From germline, CDR1 is LNHNV and CDR2 YYDKDF (reference sequence). The CDR3 runs 14 residues. Deletions cut 2 bases from V and 1 base from J, with 8 bases between. The CDR3 protein is CATSRIQGNTEAFF. CDR3 nucleotide sequence: TGTGCCACCAGCAGAATTCAGGGGAACACTGAAGCTTTCTTT.

This chain connects TRBV6-5 to TRBJ1-2; no definite D call. V was cut by 7 bases and J by 4 bases, with 13 bases left in between. Germline V gene data show CDR1 as MNHEY and CDR2 as SVGAGI. The CDR3 extends over 13 amino acids. The CDR3 DNA is TGTGCCAGCAATACAAACCGGGGCTATGGCTACACCTTC. Translated, it gives CASNTNRGYGYTF.

This clone was seen only once. In DNA form, the CDR3 reads TGTGCCAGCAGCCTGACAGACACAGATACGCAGTATTTT. Translating it yields CASSLTDTDTQYF. The V and J genes are TRBV7-7 and TRBJ2-3, with D possibly matching TRBD1 (5 bases). Germline lookup yields CDR1 SSHAT and CDR2 FNYEAQ (reference sequence). The V gene lost 5 bases and the J gene lost 2 bases, with 8 bases spanning the gap. The CDR3 contains 13 residues.

CDR3 nucleotides: TGTGCCAGCAGCCGCGGGGGGGCCGGCACAGATACGCAGTATTTT. Translating it yields CASSRGGAGTDTQYF. This sequence joins TRBV7-2 and TRBJ2-3; TRBD2 agrees at 9 bases. Germline lookup yields CDR1 SGHTA and CDR2 FQGNSA. Trimming cost V 5 bases and J 1 base; bases outside gene matches: 4. CDR3 length: 15 residues. Using reference TRBV7-2 and TRBJ2-3 for the parts outside the CDR3, the full variable domain is GAGVSQSPSNKVTEKGKDVELRCDPISGHTALYWYRQSLGQGLEFLIYFQGNSAPDKSGLPSDRFSAERTGGSVSTLTIQRTQQEDSAVYLCASSRGGAGTDTQYFGPGTRLTVL.

The V call is TRBV10-3, the J call TRBJ1-1; D remains ambiguous. Per the germline V gene, CDR1 is ENHRY and CDR2 is SYGVKD. The CDR3 runs 12 residues. The germline V and J ends were trimmed by 0 bases and 10 bases, with 9 bases remaining between them. In DNA form, the CDR3 reads TGTGCCATCAGTGAGTCGGCTTCACGAGCTTTCTTT. Its protein is CAISESASRAFF.

CDR3 coding DNA: TGCGCCAGCAGCTCGAGCGGGGGAGCTACAAAGGAGCAGTTCTTC. Amino acids: CASSSSGGATKEQFF. The chain joins TRBV5-1 to TRBJ2-1, with 8 bases identical to TRBD2. The CDR3 covers 15 residues. V shed 3 bases, J shed 10 bases, and the junction held 12 bases outside the gene matches. Per germline, CDR1 SGHRS and CDR2 YFSETQ.

The chain combines TRBV18 with TRBJ2-5, with 8 bases that match TRBD1. The CDR3 spans 15 residues. Germline values: CDR1 KGHSH, CDR2 LQKENI. V lost 4 bases and J lost 6; bases outside the gene matches: 10. The CDR3 loop is CASSRPGQALQTQYF. The DNA for the CDR3 is TGTGCCAGCTCACGACCGGGACAGGCGTTACAGACCCAGTACTTC. Based on the CDR3 plus reference TRBV18 and TRBJ2-5, the full variable domain is NAGVMQNPRHLVRRRGQEARLRCSPMKGHSHVYWYRQLPEEGLKFMVYLQKENIIDESGMPKERFSAEFPKEGPSILRIQQVVRGDSAAYFCASSRPGQALQTQYFGPGTRLLVL.

This chain links TRBV4-1 with TRBJ2-5; D might be TRBD1 (6 bases). V lost 1 base and J lost 5, with 17 bases in between. Looked up from germline, CDR1 is MGHRA and CDR2 is YSYEKL. The CDR3 loop spans 16 amino acids. The CDR3 here is CASSQGYRVGMETQYF. The DNA of the CDR3 is TGCGCCAGCAGCCAAGGGTACAGGGTAGGAATGGAGACCCAGTACTTC.

The chain carries TRBV10-2 and TRBJ2-1; 10 bases map to TRBD2. CDR3 length equals 17 residues. The V gene end was trimmed by 2 bases and the J gene end by 3 bases; junction bases not matched to a gene: 7. Looked up from germline, CDR1 is WSHSY and CDR2 is SAAADI. CDR3: CASSEASGGPNYNEQFF. Written as DNA, the CDR3 is TGCGCCAGCAGTGAGGCTAGCGGGGGTCCCAACTACAATGAGCAGTTCTTC.